This is a list of T cell receptor beta chains from one sample in a study of cytomegalovirus exposure and HLA in healthy donors. Clones were read by immunoSEQ multiplex PCR, and TCRdb kept only the in-frame ones, dropping some. There are 45,000 to 55,000 clones in the sample, with roughly 9.6% held by the top ten. Input material: PBMCs. These receptors originate from a woman in her fifties or sixties in good health and CMV-seropositive. Both conserved end residues are part of each CDR3. D genes are given only for firm matches. Clone size is given for some rows only: seen once, a few or many times, or a class if the clone is expanded.

d_call	v_call	clone_size	j_call	cdr3_nt	cdr3_aa
-	TRBV6-6	-	TRBJ2-1	TGTGCCAGCAGTTTGGGGGGTAGCTACAATGAGCAGTTCTTC	CASSLGGSYNEQFF
TRBD2	TRBV4-2	-	TRBJ2-5	TGTGCCAGCAGCCAAGATACGAGCGGGAGGGCCGAAGAGACCCAGTACTTC	CASSQDTSGRAEETQYF
TRBD1	TRBV19	-	TRBJ2-7	TGTGCCAGTAGTCCAAGGACAGGGGACGAGCAGTACTTC	CASSPRTGDEQYF
-	TRBV11-2	-	TRBJ2-1	TGTGCCAGCAGCTTAGCAGGGAACAATGAGCAGTTCTTC	CASSLAGNNEQFF
TRBD1	TRBV7-9	-	TRBJ2-5	TGTGCCAGCAGCCCTGGACAGGTGGAGACCCAGTACTTC	CASSPGQVETQYF
TRBD2	TRBV30	-	TRBJ2-4	TGTGCCTTCTATGGGGGAGGGGACATTCAGTACTTC	CAFYGGGDIQYF
TRBD2	TRBV5-1	-	TRBJ2-1	TGCGCCAGCAGCTTACCTCGACTAGCTACCTACAATGAGCAGTTCTTC	CASSLPRLATYNEQFF
-	TRBV15	-	TRBJ2-5	TGTGCCACCAGCAGAGATCGGTCAGGGCAGGAGACCCAGTACTTC	CATSRDRSGQETQYF
-	TRBV19	-	TRBJ2-6	TGTGCCAGTAGTAGCCCCACAGGGTCCGGGGCCAACGTCCTGACTTTC	CASSSPTGSGANVLTF
-	TRBV6-5	-	TRBJ2-7	TGTGCCAGCAGTTACTGGGCGGGTAGCTCCTACGAGCAGTACTTC	CASSYWAGSSYEQYF
-	TRBV4-1	-	TRBJ1-1	TGCGCCAGCAGCCAAGCCGGCAGGGGAACTGAAGCTTTCTTT	CASSQAGRGTEAFF
TRBD2	TRBV11-2	-	TRBJ2-3	TGTGCCAGCAGCTTAGTTCTCCGGGGGGGCAACACAGATACGCAGTATTTT	CASSLVLRGGNTDTQYF
TRBD1	TRBV29-1	-	TRBJ2-7	TGCAGCGTTAAGGACAGGGACAACGAGCAGTACTTC	CSVKDRDNEQYF
-	TRBV28	-	TRBJ1-1	TGTGCCAGCAGTTTAGTCACAAGGGGCACTGAAGCTTTCTTT	CASSLVTRGTEAFF
-	TRBV5-5	-	TRBJ1-4	TGTGCCAGCAGCTTAAGGGTTGAGGGTGAAAAACTGTTTTTT	CASSLRVEGEKLFF
-	TRBV19	-	TRBJ2-1	TGTGCCAGTAGCGTTGGGACTTTCTCCTACAATGAGCAGTTCTTC	CASSVGTFSYNEQFF
-	TRBV13	-	TRBJ2-7	TGTGCCAGCAGCCCTAGGACAGCCATTACCTACGAGCAGTACTTC	CASSPRTAITYEQYF
-	TRBV27	-	TRBJ1-5	TGTGCCAGCAGCTCCCGCCAAGCCGGGATTTTTTCAGAGCATTTT	CASSSRQAGIFSEHF
-	TRBV29-1	-	TRBJ2-7	TGCAGCGTTTTTAGCGTCTACGAGCAGTACTTC	CSVFSVYEQYF
TRBD1	TRBV28	medium-sized	TRBJ2-7	TGTGCCAGCAGTTTAGGGACAGGGGACTCCTACGAGCAGTACTTC	CASSLGTGDSYEQYF
TRBD1	TRBV6-1	-	TRBJ2-7	TGTGCCAGCAGTGAAAGGGAACAGGGGGCTAACGAGCAGTACTTC	CASSEREQGANEQYF
TRBD1	TRBV27	-	TRBJ2-5	TGTGCCAGCAGACCACTGACAGGGTTACCTGAGACCCAGTACTTC	CASRPLTGLPETQYF
-	TRBV28	-	TRBJ2-5	TGTGCCAGCAGTCTCGCGGGGCTAGAGTCGGAGACCCAGTACTTC	CASSLAGLESETQYF
TRBD2	TRBV4-3	-	TRBJ2-7	TGCGCCAGCAGCCAAGCCCCGGGGGGGGCCTACGAGCAGTACTTC	CASSQAPGGAYEQYF
TRBD2	TRBV7-6	-	TRBJ2-2	TGTGCCGGCAGCACTAGCGGGGCCATCACCGGGGAGCTGTTTTTT	CAGSTSGAITGELFF
TRBD1	TRBV7-6	-	TRBJ1-2	TGTGCCAGCAGCTTAGCTTTGGACAGGCGTCGAGATGGCTACACCTTC	CASSLALDRRRDGYTF
-	TRBV28	-	TRBJ1-5	TGTGCCAGCAGTTCGACAGAGTATAGCAATCAGCCCCAGCATTTT	CASSSTEYSNQPQHF
-	TRBV19	-	TRBJ1-1	TGTGCCAGTAGTAGCAATTCCGGGGGGAGCACTGAAGCTTTCTTT	CASSSNSGGSTEAFF
TRBD1	TRBV5-1	-	TRBJ1-4	TGCGCCAGCAGTTATACAGGGGCCACGACTAATGAAAAACTGTTTTTT	CASSYTGATTNEKLFF
TRBD1	TRBV15	-	TRBJ1-2	TGTGCCACCAGCAGAGCTGGGACAGGGGGGTCAGAATCTGGCTACACCTTC	CATSRAGTGGSESGYTF
-	TRBV6-6	-	TRBJ1-4	TGTGCCAGCAGTTACTCGAAGCAGGATGAAAAACTGTTTTTT	CASSYSKQDEKLFF
-	TRBV11-3	-	TRBJ2-1	TGTGCCAGCAGCTTAGTTTCGACTAGCAATGAGCAGTTCTTC	CASSLVSTSNEQFF
-	TRBV18	-	TRBJ2-7	TGTGCCAGCTCACCTGCTAGCGCCAACGAGCAGTACTTC	CASSPASANEQYF
TRBD1	TRBV5-1	-	TRBJ2-5	TGCGCCAGCAGCCCGACACCGGGACAGGGTGAGACCCAGTACTTC	CASSPTPGQGETQYF
-	TRBV6-6	-	TRBJ1-5	TGTGCCAGCAGTTACGGCACCACCAGCAATCAGCCCCAGCATTTT	CASSYGTTSNQPQHF
-	TRBV4-3	-	TRBJ1-1	TGCGCCAGCAGCCTAGGAGTTTACACTGAAGCTTTCTTT	CASSLGVYTEAFF